This T cell receptor beta chain appears in the sequencing data of a study of T cell repertoires in cytomegalovirus infection. Study at large: Public TCR beta signatures indicated both CMV infection and matching HLA type. General study results and limits: Cumulative frequency (of public TCR beta family members) identified carriers of CMV plus the relevant HLA. The response measured ex vivo was dominated by TCR beta clonotypes (HLA-C-restricted and CMV-specific).

TCRdb redid the calling of the reads with MiXCR, one entry per CDR3 protein. This table has 170,000 or so distinct CDR3 sequences, about a sixth appearing once. This clonotype was counted between two and nine times. What it binds is not known. V dropped 8 bases and J dropped 0 bases, with 11 bases sitting between them. Germline-derived CDR1 and CDR2 are LNHDA and SQIVND (reference sequence). This CDR3 has 14 residues. This sequence originates from a human donor in good health (CMV status not recorded). Some clones in this sample may be carry-over from other donors' samples. The J gene is TRBJ1-5, the V gene TRBV19; D call uncertain. Sequenced sample: CD8+ T cells from PBMCs. The CDR3 reads CASGWGVSNQPQHF. The DNA of the CDR3 is TGTGCCAGTGGTTGGGGAGTTAGCAATCAGCCCCAGCATTTT.